This entry describes one T cell receptor (beta chain). The J segment lost 6 bases and the V segment lost 3 bases, leaving 11 bases of the junction unmatched. The CDR3 runs 15 residues. Germline CDR1 is SGDLS and CDR2 is YYNGEE. All recovered Cohort 3 donors got two negative PCRs, got clearance, or saw symptom resolution. This specimen belongs to a study of blood T cell repertoires in COVID-19. TCRdb keeps only in-frame clones here, not all; method: immunoSEQ multiplex PCR. The table includes around 310,000 clones, 88% detected once. The rearrangement uses TRBV9 and TRBJ1-2; 7 bases match TRBD1. The origin of this receptor is a man aged 25 to 45 who had recovered from COVID-19. Sequencing used PBMCs or T cells enriched from blood (not recorded which). The CDR3 DNA follows: TGTGCCAGCAGCGCCCTGACAGGGAACTATGATGGCTACACCTTC. Amino acid sequence: CASSALTGNYDGYTF.